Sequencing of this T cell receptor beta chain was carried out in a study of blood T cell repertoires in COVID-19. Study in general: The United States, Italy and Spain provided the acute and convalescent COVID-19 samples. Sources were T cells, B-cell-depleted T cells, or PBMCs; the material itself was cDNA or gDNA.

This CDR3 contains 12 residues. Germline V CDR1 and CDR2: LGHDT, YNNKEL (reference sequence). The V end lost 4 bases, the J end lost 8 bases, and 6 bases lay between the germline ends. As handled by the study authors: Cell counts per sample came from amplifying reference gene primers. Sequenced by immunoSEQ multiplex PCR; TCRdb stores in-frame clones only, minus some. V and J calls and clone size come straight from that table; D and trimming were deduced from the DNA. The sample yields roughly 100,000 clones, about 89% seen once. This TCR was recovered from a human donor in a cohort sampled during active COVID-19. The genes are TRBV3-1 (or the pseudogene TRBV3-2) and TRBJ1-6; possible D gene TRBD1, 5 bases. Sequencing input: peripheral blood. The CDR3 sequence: CASSRGDSPLHF. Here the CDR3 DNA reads TGTGCCAGCAGCCGGGGGGATTCACCCCTCCACTTT.